Sequencing of this T cell receptor beta chain was carried out in a study of shared clonotypes between healthy human individuals. General study results and limits: Memory subsets generally showed lower estimated richness than naive subsets. Blood was the sole source, and tissue repertoires probably differ.

Germline CDR1 reads SEHNR; CDR2 reads FQNEAQ (reference sequence). V gave up 0 bases and J gave up 4 bases, with 9 bases separating them. The CDR3 length is 15 residues. A note on this clone: The antigen remains undetermined.

Assay used: immunoSEQ multiplex PCR; TCRdb lists only in-frame clones, some missing. The sample has about 990,000 clones; 78% are singletons. The origin of this receptor is a man between 18 and 29 years old in good health. Some clones in this sample may be carry-over from other donors' samples. Sequencing was performed on memory CD4+ T cells from PBMCs. Sample subset: CD45RA-negative fraction. The chain employs TRBV7-9 and TRBJ1-4; no clear D gene. The CDR3 sequence is CASSLAFYRNEKLFF. The DNA of the CDR3 is TGTGCCAGCAGCTTAGCGTTCTACCGTAATGAAAAACTGTTTTTT. Based on the CDR3 plus reference TRBV7-9 and TRBJ1-4, the full variable domain is DTGVSQNPRHKITKRGQNVTFRCDPISEHNRLYWYRQTLGQGPEFLTYFQNEAQLEKSRLLSDRFSAERPKGSFSTLEIQRTEQGDSAMYLCASSLAFYRNEKLFFGSGTQLSVL.